The TCR beta chain under discussion was sequenced for a study of blood T cell repertoires in COVID-19. Study-level background: Collection of acute and convalescent COVID-19 samples took place in the United States, Italy and Spain. T cells, B-cell-depleted T cells, or PBMCs provided the cDNA or gDNA that served as material.

Under the authors' procedure: Using reference gene primer amplification, nucleated cell counts were estimated. Assay: immunoSEQ multiplex PCR; the TCRdb copy retains only in-frame clones and omits some. V, J and clone size derive from that table, while D and trimming were established from the DNA sequence. The sample includes 200,000 to 300,000 clones, approximately 82% of them seen just once. The CDR3 has 18 amino acids. Germline V gene data show CDR1 as LGHDT and CDR2 as YNNKEL (reference sequence). V gave up 1 base and J gave up 8 bases; unmatched junction bases: 13. Material for sequencing was peripheral blood. The TCR comes from a man aged 40-49 years who had recovered from COVID-19. This chain uses TRBV3-1 (or the pseudogene TRBV3-2) with TRBJ2-1, with TRBD2 matching over 11 bases. The CDR3 loop reads CASSQAFFSGGANDEQFF. CDR3 nucleotide sequence: TGTGCCAGCAGCCAAGCCTTCTTTAGCGGGGGGGCCAATGATGAGCAGTTCTTC.